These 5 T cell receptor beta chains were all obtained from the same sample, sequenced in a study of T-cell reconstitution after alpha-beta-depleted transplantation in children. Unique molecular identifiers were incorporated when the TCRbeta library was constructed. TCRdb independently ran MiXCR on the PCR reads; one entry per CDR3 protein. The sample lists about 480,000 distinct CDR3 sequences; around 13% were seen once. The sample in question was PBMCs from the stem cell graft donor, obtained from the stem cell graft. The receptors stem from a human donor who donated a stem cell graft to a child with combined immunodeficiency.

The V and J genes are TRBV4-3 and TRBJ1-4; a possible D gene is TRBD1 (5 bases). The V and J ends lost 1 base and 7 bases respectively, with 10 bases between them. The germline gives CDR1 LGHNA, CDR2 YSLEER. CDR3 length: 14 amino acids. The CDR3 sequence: CASSQVGDGEKLFF. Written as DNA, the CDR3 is TGCGCCAGCAGCCAAGTAGGGGATGGTGAAAAACTGTTTTTT.

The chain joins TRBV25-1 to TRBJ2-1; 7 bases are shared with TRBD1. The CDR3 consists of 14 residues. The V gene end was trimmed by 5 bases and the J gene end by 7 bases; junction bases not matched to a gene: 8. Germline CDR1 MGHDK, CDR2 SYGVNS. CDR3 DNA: TGTGCCAGCAGTAGCAGGGGGATGGTAAATGAGCAGTTCTTC. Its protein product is CASSSRGMVNEQFF.

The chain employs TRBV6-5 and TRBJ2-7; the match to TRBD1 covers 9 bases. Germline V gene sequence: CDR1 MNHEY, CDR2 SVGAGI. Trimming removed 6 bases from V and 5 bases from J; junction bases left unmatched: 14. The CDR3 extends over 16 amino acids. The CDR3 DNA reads TGTGCCAGCAGCTTAACCCCCGGGACAGGGCGGGACGAGCAGTACTTC. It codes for CASSLTPGTGRDEQYF.

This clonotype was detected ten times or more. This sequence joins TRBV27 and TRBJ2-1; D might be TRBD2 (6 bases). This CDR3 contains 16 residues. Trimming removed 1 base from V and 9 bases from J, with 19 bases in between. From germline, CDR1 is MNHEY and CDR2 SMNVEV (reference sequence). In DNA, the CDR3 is TGTGCCAGCAGTTTATGGGGGGAGGCTCGGGTTACTGAGCAGTTCTTC. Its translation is CASSLWGEARVTEQFF.

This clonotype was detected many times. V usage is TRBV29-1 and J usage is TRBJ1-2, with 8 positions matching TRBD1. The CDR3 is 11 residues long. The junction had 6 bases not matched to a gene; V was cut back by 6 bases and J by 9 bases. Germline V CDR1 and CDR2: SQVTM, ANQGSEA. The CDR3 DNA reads TGCAGCGTCGGACAGGGTGGGAGCTACACCTTC. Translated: CSVGQGGSYTF.